The clone carrying this T cell receptor beta chain was recorded a few times. These data are taken from a study of blood T cell repertoires in COVID-19. Study at large: The United States, Italy and Spain provided the acute and convalescent COVID-19 samples. T cells, B-cell-depleted T cells, or PBMCs provided the cDNA or gDNA that served as material.

Source study methods: The assay estimated nucleated cells by amplifying reference gene primers. Sequencing was performed with immunoSEQ multiplex PCR; in TCRdb, only in-frame clones are kept and a portion is missing. That table gives V, J and clone size, and the DNA gave D and trimming. The sample contains 200,000 to 250,000 clones, about four fifths of which appear only once. This CDR3 spans 16 amino acids. Germline CDR1 SGDLS, CDR2 YYNGEE. Trimming at V came to 4 bases and at J to 5 bases, leaving 11 bases not matched to a gene. The rearrangement links TRBV9 to TRBJ2-1; TRBD2 matches at 8 bases. The receptor was derived from a man aged 25 to 45 who had recovered from COVID-19. Specimen: peripheral blood. CDR3 coding DNA: TGTGCCAGCAGCCCCCGTTTTAGCGGGACAAACAATGAGCAGTTCTTC. This codes for CASSPRFSGTNNEQFF.